The 4 T cell receptor beta chains below were found in one sample sequenced in a study of blood T cells in healthy people across ages. Primed by a sample-barcoded 5' primer and a J-beta primer mix, a second PCR proceeded for about 6 to 11 cycles. One entry per CDR3 protein, called by TCRdb with MiXCR from the 5' RACE reads. Here the sample spans over 1,200,000 distinct CDR3 sequences, approximately 59% being singletons. Sequences were obtained from blood. The receptors were gathered from a man in his late teens or twenties in good health.

The rearrangement joins TRBV4-3 to TRBJ1-2; 11 bases fit TRBD1. The germline V gene encodes CDR1 LGHNA and CDR2 YSLEER. The CDR3 consists of 16 residues. J lost 8 bases, V lost 4 bases, and 12 bases had no gene match. CDR3 region: CASSPLQGQGAFGYTF. The CDR3 nucleotides are TGCGCCAGCAGCCCCCTCCAAGGACAGGGGGCGTTCGGCTACACCTTC.

V usage is TRBV4-1 and J usage is TRBJ1-5, with 9 bases fitting TRBD1. The CDR3 covers 15 residues. The V gene's germline CDR1 is MGHRA and CDR2 YSYEKL. Trimming cost V 3 bases and J 6 bases; bases outside gene matches: 6. DNA of the CDR3: TGCGCCAGCAGCCAGGGACAGGGTGCGGTTCAGCCCCAGCATTTT. This codes for CASSQGQGAVQPQHF.

The CDR3 nucleotides read TGTGCCAGCAGCCCCACGGACAGGAGGGACACTGAAGCTTTCTTT. It encodes CASSPTDRRDTEAFF. J is TRBJ1-1 and V is TRBV3-1, with 7 nucleotides matching TRBD1. Germline assignment: CDR1 LGHDT and CDR2 YNNKEL (reference sequence). This CDR3 comprises 15 residues. Trimming cost V 4 bases and J 3 bases; bases outside gene matches: 8.

The chain joins TRBV4-2 to TRBJ2-1; D is possibly TRBD2 (6 bases). V shed 0 bases and J shed 5 bases, with 14 bases lying between them. Per germline, CDR1 LGHNA and CDR2 YNFKEQ. This CDR3 has 16 amino acids. CDR3 sequence: CASSQETGEPHNEQFF. CDR3 DNA: TGTGCCAGCAGCCAAGAGACGGGAGAACCCCACAATGAGCAGTTCTTC.